The rows below give T cell receptor beta chains drawn from one sample of a study of blood T cell repertoires in COVID-19. Produced via immunoSEQ multiplex PCR; TCRdb's table is partial and in-frame only. The sample shows about 120,000 clones, more than 75% of them seen only once. What was sequenced was peripheral blood. The receptors were gathered from a woman aged 45-60 years with acute or convalescent COVID-19. Each CDR3 is given with its conserved first and last residue. A D gene is named only where the DNA matches it firmly. Size tells how often a clone was seen (once, few, many) or the class of an expanded clone, and some rows leave it out.

j_gene: TRBJ2-3; d_gene: TRBD1; abundance: -; v_gene: TRBV24-1; CDR3aa: CATSDFTDRGADTQYF; CDR3nt: TGTGCCACCAGTGATTTTACGGACAGGGGGGCAGATACGCAGTATTTT
j_gene: TRBJ1-1; d_gene: TRBD1; abundance: -; v_gene: TRBV9; CDR3aa: CASSVRGRTEAFF; CDR3nt: TGTGCCAGCAGCGTAAGGGGGCGCACTGAAGCTTTCTTT
j_gene: TRBJ1-2; d_gene: -; abundance: few; v_gene: TRBV12-3/TRBV12-4; CDR3aa: CASSIDRNYGYTF; CDR3nt: TGTGCCAGCAGTATTGACAGGAATTATGGCTACACCTTC
j_gene: TRBJ2-5; d_gene: TRBD2; abundance: -; v_gene: TRBV3-1/TRBV3-2; CDR3aa: CASSPGREGQARETQYF; CDR3nt: TGTGCCAGCAGCCCTGGGCGGGAGGGCCAGGCCAGAGAGACCCAGTACTTC
j_gene: TRBJ2-7; d_gene: -; abundance: -; v_gene: TRBV6-2/TRBV6-3; CDR3aa: CASSRGWDSYEQYF; CDR3nt: TGTGCCAGCAGTCGGGGTTGGGACTCCTACGAGCAGTACTTC
j_gene: TRBJ2-1; d_gene: -; abundance: -; v_gene: TRBV9; CDR3aa: CASSAPGLGSYNEQFF; CDR3nt: TGTGCCAGCAGCGCGCCGGGACTCGGCTCCTACAATGAGCAGTTCTTC
j_gene: TRBJ2-1; d_gene: TRBD2; abundance: -; v_gene: TRBV5-1; CDR3aa: CASSEGLAGGPREQFF; CDR3nt: TGCGCCAGCAGCGAGGGACTAGCGGGAGGGCCAAGGGAGCAGTTCTTC
j_gene: TRBJ1-2; d_gene: -; abundance: -; v_gene: TRBV19; CDR3aa: CASRGQGDYTF; CDR3nt: TGTGCCAGTAGGGGGCAGGGTGACTACACCTTC
j_gene: TRBJ1-2; d_gene: -; abundance: -; v_gene: TRBV3-1/TRBV3-2; CDR3aa: CASSPRAYGGYGYTF; CDR3nt: TGTGCCAGCAGCCCTCGGGCCTACGGAGGCTATGGCTACACCTTC
j_gene: TRBJ2-7; d_gene: -; abundance: -; v_gene: TRBV25-1; CDR3aa: CASRQYSYEQYF; CDR3nt: TGTGCCAGCAGACAGTACTCCTACGAGCAGTACTTC
j_gene: TRBJ2-7; d_gene: TRBD2; abundance: -; v_gene: TRBV4-3; CDR3aa: CASSQAVYSGEYEQYF; CDR3nt: TGCGCCAGCAGCCAAGCTGTATATAGCGGGGAATACGAGCAGTACTTC
j_gene: TRBJ2-5; d_gene: -; abundance: -; v_gene: TRBV15; CDR3aa: CATSPSRYLQETQYF; CDR3nt: TGTGCCACCAGCCCCTCTAGGTACCTTCAAGAGACCCAGTACTTC
j_gene: TRBJ1-4; d_gene: -; abundance: -; v_gene: TRBV19; CDR3aa: CASSMGGINEKLFF; CDR3nt: TGTGCCAGTAGTATGGGAGGGATTAATGAAAAACTGTTTTTT
j_gene: TRBJ1-1; d_gene: TRBD1; abundance: -; v_gene: TRBV29-1; CDR3aa: CSVGTSTGRNTEAFF; CDR3nt: TGCAGCGTCGGAACCTCGACAGGGCGGAACACTGAAGCTTTCTTT
j_gene: TRBJ2-7; d_gene: -; abundance: -; v_gene: TRBV6-5; CDR3aa: CASKRGNSDSWEQYF; CDR3nt: TGTGCCAGCAAAAGGGGGAACAGTGACTCCTGGGAGCAGTACTTC
j_gene: TRBJ1-1; d_gene: TRBD1; abundance: -; v_gene: TRBV3-1/TRBV3-2; CDR3aa: CASRQTDRPNTEAFF; CDR3nt: TGTGCCAGCAGGCAGACGGACAGGCCAAACACTGAAGCTTTCTTT
j_gene: TRBJ2-5; d_gene: -; abundance: -; v_gene: TRBV30; CDR3aa: CAWSHGGALGQETQYF; CDR3nt: TGTGCCTGGAGTCATGGGGGGGCGCTGGGACAAGAGACCCAGTACTTC
j_gene: TRBJ2-5; d_gene: TRBD2; abundance: -; v_gene: TRBV10-3; CDR3aa: CAISDSSGTPGTQYF; CDR3nt: TGTGCCATCAGTGATTCTAGCGGGACTCCCGGGACCCAGTACTTC
j_gene: TRBJ2-5; d_gene: -; abundance: once; v_gene: TRBV6-1; CDR3aa: CASSETRTYQETQYF; CDR3nt: TGTGCCAGCAGTGAGACAAGGACTTACCAAGAGACCCAGTACTTC
j_gene: TRBJ2-2; d_gene: TRBD1; abundance: -; v_gene: TRBV4-1; CDR3aa: CASSRQGAVGELFF; CDR3nt: TGCGCCAGCAGTCGACAGGGGGCAGTCGGGGAGCTGTTTTTT
j_gene: TRBJ1-2; d_gene: -; abundance: -; v_gene: TRBV5-1; CDR3aa: CASSLGQPSNYGYTF; CDR3nt: TGCGCCAGCAGCTTGGGACAGCCCTCAAACTATGGCTACACCTTC
j_gene: TRBJ2-7; d_gene: -; abundance: -; v_gene: TRBV7-2; CDR3aa: CASSLGTVGYEQYF; CDR3nt: TGTGCCAGCAGCTTAGGTACGGTTGGTTACGAGCAGTACTTC
j_gene: TRBJ2-1; d_gene: TRBD2; abundance: -; v_gene: TRBV18; CDR3aa: CASSSGGANEQFF; CDR3nt: TGTGCCAGCTCTTCGGGGGGGGCGAATGAGCAGTTCTTC
j_gene: TRBJ1-1; d_gene: -; abundance: -; v_gene: TRBV24-1; CDR3aa: CATSDNGGATEAFF; CDR3nt: TGTGCCACCAGTGATAATGGTGGAGCCACTGAAGCTTTCTTT
j_gene: TRBJ2-3; d_gene: TRBD2; abundance: -; v_gene: TRBV6-5; CDR3aa: CASSSGGTDTQYF; CDR3nt: TGTGCCAGCAGTAGCGGGGGGACAGATACGCAGTATTTT
j_gene: TRBJ2-7; d_gene: -; abundance: -; v_gene: TRBV25-1; CDR3aa: CASSDLKYEQYF; CDR3nt: TGTGCCAGCAGTGACCTTAAATACGAGCAGTACTTC
j_gene: TRBJ1-6; d_gene: -; abundance: -; v_gene: TRBV19; CDR3aa: CASSIVQGNSPLHF; CDR3nt: TGTGCCAGTAGTATTGTACAGGGAAATTCACCCCTCCACTTT
j_gene: TRBJ1-5; d_gene: -; abundance: -; v_gene: TRBV6-4; CDR3aa: CASSVFQGPGNQPQHF; CDR3nt: TGTGCCAGCAGTGTCTTCCAGGGGCCTGGGAATCAGCCCCAGCATTTT
j_gene: TRBJ1-4; d_gene: TRBD1; abundance: -; v_gene: TRBV7-9; CDR3aa: CASSLATGGPEKLFF; CDR3nt: TGTGCCAGCAGTTTAGCTACAGGGGGGCCGGAAAAACTGTTTTTT
j_gene: TRBJ1-1; d_gene: TRBD1; abundance: -; v_gene: TRBV18; CDR3aa: CASSPTGDWAEAFF; CDR3nt: TGTGCCAGCTCACCTACAGGGGATTGGGCTGAAGCTTTCTTT
j_gene: TRBJ1-2; d_gene: -; abundance: -; v_gene: TRBV30; CDR3aa: CARDGTGYGYTF; CDR3nt: TGTGCCCGGGATGGGACTGGCTATGGCTACACCTTC
j_gene: TRBJ2-7; d_gene: -; abundance: few; v_gene: TRBV27; CDR3aa: CASFTASYEQYF; CDR3nt: TGTGCCAGCTTTACAGCCTCCTACGAGCAGTACTTC
j_gene: TRBJ2-7; d_gene: TRBD1; abundance: many; v_gene: TRBV30; CDR3aa: CAWSRGQGTVSSF; CDR3nt: TGTGCCTGGAGTCGGGGACAGGGTACTGTTAGTAGCTTC
j_gene: TRBJ2-5; d_gene: TRBD2; abundance: -; v_gene: TRBV6-5; CDR3aa: CASRTSGAETQYF; CDR3nt: TGTGCCAGCAGGACTAGCGGGGCGGAGACCCAGTACTTC
j_gene: TRBJ2-7; d_gene: TRBD2; abundance: -; v_gene: TRBV18; CDR3aa: CASSLFTGTSGSEQYF; CDR3nt: TGTGCCAGCTCACTCTTTACCGGGACTAGCGGGTCCGAGCAGTACTTC
j_gene: TRBJ2-5; d_gene: TRBD1; abundance: -; v_gene: TRBV5-1; CDR3aa: CVSSLGQGVETQYF; CDR3nt: TGCGTCAGCAGCTTGGGACAGGGGGTGGAGACCCAGTACTTC
j_gene: TRBJ2-1; d_gene: -; abundance: -; v_gene: TRBV11-2; CDR3aa: CASSNQGGEQFF; CDR3nt: TGTGCCAGCAGCAACCAGGGGGGCGAGCAGTTCTTC